Below, one T cell receptor beta chain is given with its context. Authors' processing steps: The authors estimated nucleated cell counts from reference gene primer amplification. Profiling relied on immunoSEQ multiplex PCR, and the TCRdb table lists in-frame clones only, not all of them. V and J calls and clone size are those listed in that table; D and trimming were worked out from the DNA. The sample lists some 300,000 clones, around 81% occurring once. The sample is drawn from a study of blood T cell repertoires in COVID-19. There are 14 residues in the CDR3. The germline CDR1 and CDR2 sequences are SGHTA and FQGTGA. Trimming took off 0 bases at V and 8 bases at J, with 13 bases between the two ends.

The chain links TRBV7-3 to TRBJ1-2; maybe TRBD1 (6 bases). Material for sequencing was peripheral blood. This receptor was identified in a woman aged 45-65 years with active or convalescent COVID-19. This CDR3 reads CASSLTRSGHGYTF. In DNA, the CDR3 is TGTGCCAGCAGCTTAACACGCTCGGGACACGGCTACACCTTC.